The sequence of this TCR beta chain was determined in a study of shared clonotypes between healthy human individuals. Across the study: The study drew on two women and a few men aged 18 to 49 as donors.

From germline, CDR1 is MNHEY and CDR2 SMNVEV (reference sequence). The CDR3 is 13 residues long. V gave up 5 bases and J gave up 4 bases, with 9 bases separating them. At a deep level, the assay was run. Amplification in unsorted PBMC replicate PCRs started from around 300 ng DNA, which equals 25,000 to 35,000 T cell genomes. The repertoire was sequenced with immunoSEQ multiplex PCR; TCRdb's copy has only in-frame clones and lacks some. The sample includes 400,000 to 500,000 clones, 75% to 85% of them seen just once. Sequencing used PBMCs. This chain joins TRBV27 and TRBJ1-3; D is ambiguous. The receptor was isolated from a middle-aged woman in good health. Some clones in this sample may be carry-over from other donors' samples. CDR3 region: CASSTGSGNTIYF. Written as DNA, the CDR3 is TGTGCCAGCAGTACGGGGTCCGGAAACACCATATATTTT.